This record looks at one TCR beta chain sequence and its context. The antigen remains unidentified. These data originate in a study of monozygotic twins with inflammatory bowel disease. Germline V gene data show CDR1 as SGHVS and CDR2 as FQNEAQ. This CDR3 has 15 amino acids. TCRdb re-analyzed the 5' RACE reads; it lists each CDR3 protein once, without DNA. Listed are roughly 300,000 distinct CDR3 sequences; 5.6% falls within the top ten. Blood was drawn at less than 3 ml per donor. Investigators extracted total RNA from whole blood and did not sort T cells. Study-wide results and caveats: A reduction in TCRbeta diversity (inverse Simpson) was seen in IBD patients relative to healthy co-twins.

V usage is TRBV7-8 and J usage is TRBJ1-2; as DNA is missing, the TRBD1 call by TCRdb cannot be tested. The receptor was derived from a human donor with ulcerative colitis or Crohn's disease, or a healthy co-twin of an affected twin (not recorded which). Sequenced: blood. The CDR3 loop reads CASSEGHHPYYGYTF. Full variable domain (rest looked up from reference TRBV7-8 and TRBJ1-2): GAGVSQSPRYKVAKRGQDVALRCDPISGHVSLFWYQQALGQGPEFLTYFQNEAQLDKSGLPSDRFFAERPEGSVSTLKIQRTQQEDSAVYLCASSEGHHPYYGYTFGSGTRLTVV.